This entry lists 10 T cell receptor beta chains sequenced from one sample in a study of T cells in lung cancer brain metastases. Profiled with immunoSEQ multiplex PCR; TCRdb holds only in-frame clones, not every one. The sample has 2,000 or so clones; 80% to 90% are singletons. Sequences were obtained from tumor tissue from a brain metastasis. Receptors were obtained from a woman aged 45-59 years with non-small cell lung cancer that had spread to the brain.

The V gene is TRBV5-1, the J gene TRBJ1-3; 8 bases map to TRBD1. The CDR3 contains 17 residues. Trimming removed 4 bases from V and 4 bases from J; junction bases left unmatched: 13. The germline CDR1 and CDR2 sequences are SGHRS and YFSETQ. CDR3 in DNA: TGCGCCAGCAGCAAATTCGGGAGGACAGGGTCAGGAAACACCATATATTTT. Its protein is CASSKFGRTGSGNTIYF.

This clone has a handful of counts. This rearrangement joins TRBV15 to TRBJ2-3; possible D gene TRBD1, 6 bases. The V end was cut by 4 bases, the J end by 4 bases, with 24 bases between. Germline-derived CDR1 and CDR2 are LNHNV and YYDKDF (reference sequence). CDR3 length equals 18 residues. CDR3 amino acids: CATSTRLAGGWTADTQYF. The CDR3 nucleotides are TGTGCCACCAGCACCCGACTTGCGGGCGGTTGGACAGCAGATACGCAGTATTTT.

The chain combines TRBV27 with TRBJ1-2; TRBD1 matches at 9 bases. This CDR3 is built from 15 residues. The germline gives CDR1 MNHEY, CDR2 SMNVEV (reference sequence). The J segment lost 8 bases and the V segment lost 5 bases, leaving 12 bases of the junction unmatched. This CDR3 is CASSAWTGVSWGYTF. Written as DNA, the CDR3 is TGTGCCAGCAGTGCGTGGACAGGGGTTAGTTGGGGCTACACCTTC.

This clone was found once. The chain carries TRBV19 and TRBJ1-5, with D tentatively TRBD1 (5 bases). This CDR3 has 15 residues. With 3 bases removed from V and 2 bases from J, the gap between germline ends came to 11 bases. The germline V gene encodes CDR1 LNHDA and CDR2 SQIVND (reference sequence). The CDR3: CASSMGGDGNQPQHF. CDR3 nucleotide sequence: TGTGCCAGTAGTATGGGGGGGGACGGCAATCAGCCCCAGCATTTT.

The V and J genes are TRBV30 and TRBJ1-5; 7 bases agree with TRBD1. The CDR3 contains 13 residues. The junction had 7 bases not matched to a gene; V was cut back by 4 bases and J by 7 bases. CDR1 and CDR2 (germline): GTSNPN, SVGIG (reference sequence). CDR3: CAWTTGVGQPQHF. CDR3 DNA sequence: TGTGCCTGGACCACAGGGGTCGGACAGCCCCAGCATTTT. Together with reference TRBV30 and TRBJ1-5, the CDR3 gives the full variable domain: SQTIHQWPATLVQPVGSPLSLECTVEGTSNPNLYWYRQAAGRGLQLLFYSVGIGQISSEVPQNLSASRPQDRQFILSSKKLLLSDSGFYLCAWTTGVGQPQHFGDGTRLSIL.

The chain uses TRBV11-2 and TRBJ1-4; unclear D gene. Germline-derived CDR1 and CDR2 are SGHAT and FQNNGV. V dropped 2 bases and J dropped 4 bases, with 8 bases sitting between them. CDR3 length equals 14 residues. CDR3 DNA sequence: TGTGCCAGCAGCTTAAGGAAGGTTAATGAAAAACTGTTTTTT. This sequence encodes CASSLRKVNEKLFF.

A single count supports this clone. The chain couples TRBV5-1 to TRBJ1-6; no clear D. The CDR3 length is 15 residues. Looked up from germline, CDR1 is SGHRS and CDR2 is YFSETQ. Trimming took 1 base from V and 7 from J, leaving 12 bases between them. Written as DNA, the CDR3 is TGCGCCAGCAGCTTGTATGCTGGTACCAATTCACCCCTCCACTTT. Translating gives CASSLYAGTNSPLHF.

This chain joins TRBV28 and TRBJ2-4, with TRBD1 identical over 7 bases. The CDR3 spans 14 residues. V lost 6 bases and J lost 7; bases outside the gene matches: 9. Germline V gene lookup returns CDR1 MDHEN and CDR2 SYDVKM. CDR3 in amino acids: CASSGATGANIQYF. For the CDR3, the DNA is TGTGCCAGCAGCGGAGCTACAGGGGCCAACATTCAGTACTTC.

The rearrangement links TRBV7-3 to TRBJ2-6; D unclear. This CDR3 has 15 amino acids. Germline V gene sequence: CDR1 SGHTA, CDR2 FQGTGA. The V end was cut by 7 bases, the J end by 1 base, with 11 bases between. The CDR3 is CASTQVVSGANVLTF. CDR3 in DNA: TGTGCCAGCACCCAAGTGGTATCTGGGGCCAACGTCCTGACTTTC.

The CDR3 loop reads CASSEPGARGEQYF. Written as DNA, the CDR3 is TGCGCCAGCAGCGAGCCGGGGGCGAGGGGCGAGCAGTACTTC. The rearrangement links TRBV5-1 to TRBJ2-7; D is tentatively TRBD1 or TRBD2 (6 bases each). The CDR3 totals 14 residues. The germline CDR1 and CDR2 sequences are SGHRS and YFSETQ. Between the trimmed V and J ends, which lost 4 bases and 6 bases, there was a span of 17 bases.